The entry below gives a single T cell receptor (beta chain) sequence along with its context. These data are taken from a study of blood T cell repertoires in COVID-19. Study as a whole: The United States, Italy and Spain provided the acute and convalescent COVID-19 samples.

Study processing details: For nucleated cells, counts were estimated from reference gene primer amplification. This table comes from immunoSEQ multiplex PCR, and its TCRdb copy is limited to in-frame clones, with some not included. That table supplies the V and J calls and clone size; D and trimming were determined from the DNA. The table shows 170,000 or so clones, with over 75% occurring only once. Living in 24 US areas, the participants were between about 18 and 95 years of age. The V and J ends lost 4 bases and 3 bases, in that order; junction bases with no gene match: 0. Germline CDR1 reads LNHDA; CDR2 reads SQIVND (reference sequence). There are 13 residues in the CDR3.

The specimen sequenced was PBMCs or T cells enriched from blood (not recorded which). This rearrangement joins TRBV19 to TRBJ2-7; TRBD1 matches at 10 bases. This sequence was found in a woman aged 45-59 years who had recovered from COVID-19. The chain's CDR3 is CASSRTGGYEQYF. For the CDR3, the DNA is TGTGCCAGTAGTAGGACAGGGGGCTACGAGCAGTACTTC.